This is a list of T cell receptor beta chains from one sample in a study of blood T cell repertoires in COVID-19. Only in-frame clones appear in the TCRdb table, and some are missing; sequencing was by immunoSEQ multiplex PCR. The sample consists of about 230,000 clones, around 92% of them appearing once. The sequencing input was PBMCs or T cells enriched from blood (not recorded which). The source of these receptors is a woman between 25 and 40 years old with acute COVID-19. The CDR3 runs from the conserved cysteine through the conserved F or W. The order of the fields is CDR3 length, J gene, clone size, D gene, V gene, CDR3 protein, CDR3 DNA. D genes are given only for firm matches. Some rows have no size entry. The others give once, few or many, or a class for an expanded clone.

length: 15; J: TRBJ1-6; size: -; D: -; V: TRBV5-1; CDR3: CASSDGTVSMSPLHF; DNA: TGCGCCAGCAGCGATGGAACAGTGTCAATGTCACCCCTCCACTTT
length: 16; J: TRBJ1-5; size: -; D: TRBD1; V: TRBV24-1; CDR3: CATSETTGSWNQPQHF; DNA: TGTGCCACCAGTGAAACGACAGGGAGTTGGAATCAGCCCCAGCATTTT
length: 14; J: TRBJ1-5; size: few; D: -; V: TRBV19; CDR3: CASSNPGGNQPQHF; DNA: TGTGCCAGTAGTAATCCAGGGGGCAATCAGCCCCAGCATTTT
length: 14; J: TRBJ1-1; size: -; D: TRBD1; V: TRBV5-8; CDR3: CASSFRGQGTEAFF; DNA: TGTGCCAGCAGTTTCAGGGGGCAGGGAACTGAAGCTTTCTTT
length: 16; J: TRBJ2-7; size: -; D: TRBD1; V: TRBV11-2; CDR3: CASSLDRGQGAYEQYF; DNA: TGTGCCAGCAGCTTAGACAGGGGACAGGGGGCGTACGAGCAGTACTTC
length: 13; J: TRBJ2-7; size: -; D: -; V: TRBV6-5; CDR3: CASSYGLTYEQYF; DNA: TGTGCCAGCAGTTACGGACTGACCTACGAGCAGTACTTC
length: 13; J: TRBJ2-3; size: -; D: TRBD2; V: TRBV2; CDR3: CASRDSGRDTQYF; DNA: TGTGCCAGCAGAGATAGCGGGAGGGATACGCAGTATTTT
length: 14; J: TRBJ1-2; size: -; D: -; V: TRBV7-2; CDR3: CASSLGSENYGYTF; DNA: TGTGCCAGCAGCTTAGGATCGGAGAACTATGGCTACACCTTC
length: 14; J: TRBJ1-5; size: -; D: -; V: TRBV18; CDR3: CASSLTDSNQPQHF; DNA: TGTGCCAGCTCACTTACAGATAGCAATCAGCCCCAGCATTTT
length: 11; J: TRBJ1-2; size: few; D: -; V: TRBV25-1; CDR3: CASRTGGGYTF; DNA: TGTGCCAGCAGGACGGGAGGGGGCTACACCTTC
length: 14; J: TRBJ1-5; size: -; D: -; V: TRBV6-5; CDR3: CASSYRGMAQPQHF; DNA: TGTGCCAGCAGTTACCGGGGTATGGCTCAGCCCCAGCATTTT
length: 16; J: TRBJ2-7; size: once; D: TRBD2; V: TRBV27; CDR3: CASSLSRLAGTNEQYF; DNA: TGTGCCAGCAGTTTATCGAGGCTAGCGGGGACGAACGAGCAGTACTTC